These T cell receptor beta chains were read from a single sample in a study of shared clonotypes between healthy human individuals. This table comes from immunoSEQ multiplex PCR, and its TCRdb copy is limited to in-frame clones, with some not included. The sample carries roughly 2.5 million clones, roughly nine tenths recorded once. The sequencing input was naive CD4+ T cells sorted from blood. The receptors derive from a man aged 18 to 29 in good health. Each CDR3 is given with its conserved first and last residue. The order of the fields is D gene, CDR3 length, V gene, J gene, clone size, CDR3 protein, CDR3 DNA. The D gene is left open where the match is weak. Clone size, where shown, is once, few, many, or a class for clones that have expanded.

D gene: -
CDR3 length: 12
V gene: TRBV29-1
J gene: TRBJ2-1
clone size: -
CDR3 protein: CSVEGDSHEQFF
CDR3 DNA: TGCAGCGTTGAGGGAGACAGCCATGAGCAGTTCTTC

D gene: -
CDR3 length: 18
V gene: TRBV13
J gene: TRBJ1-5
clone size: -
CDR3 protein: CASSLRLKAPATGQPQHF
CDR3 DNA: TGTGCCAGCAGCTTACGCCTGAAAGCCCCCGCCACGGGTCAACCCCAGCATTTT

D gene: TRBD1
CDR3 length: 17
V gene: TRBV30
J gene: TRBJ1-1
clone size: -
CDR3 protein: CAWSRDRTGGANTEAFF
CDR3 DNA: TGTGCCTGGAGCCGGGACCGGACAGGGGGGGCGAACACTGAAGCTTTCTTT

D gene: TRBD2
CDR3 length: 13
V gene: TRBV5-1
J gene: TRBJ2-5
clone size: once
CDR3 protein: CASSPSGGETQYF
CDR3 DNA: TGCGCCAGCAGCCCCAGCGGGGGTGAGACCCAGTACTTC

D gene: -
CDR3 length: 15
V gene: TRBV11-2
J gene: TRBJ2-7
clone size: -
CDR3 protein: CASREPGSGRYEQYF
CDR3 DNA: TGTGCCAGCAGGGAACCCGGGTCAGGGAGGTACGAGCAGTACTTC

D gene: -
CDR3 length: 14
V gene: TRBV5-1
J gene: TRBJ2-5
clone size: -
CDR3 protein: CASSLGARVETQYF
CDR3 DNA: TGCGCCAGCAGCTTGGGGGCCAGGGTAGAGACCCAGTACTTC

D gene: -
CDR3 length: 14
V gene: TRBV7-2
J gene: TRBJ1-5
clone size: -
CDR3 protein: CASSWLQGNQPQHF
CDR3 DNA: TGTGCCAGCAGCTGGCTACAGGGCAATCAGCCCCAGCATTTT

D gene: -
CDR3 length: 15
V gene: TRBV9
J gene: TRBJ2-5
clone size: -
CDR3 protein: CASSGGLAVEGSQYF
CDR3 DNA: TGTGCCAGCAGCGGAGGGCTGGCCGTAGAGGGTTCCCAGTACTTC

D gene: TRBD1
CDR3 length: 19
V gene: TRBV7-3
J gene: TRBJ2-6
clone size: -
CDR3 protein: CASSTRTGGLHSGANVLTF
CDR3 DNA: TGTGCCAGCAGCACCCGGACAGGGGGTCTTCATTCTGGGGCCAACGTCCTGACTTTC

D gene: -
CDR3 length: 15
V gene: TRBV6-5
J gene: TRBJ1-5
clone size: -
CDR3 protein: CASSYQTQKSQPQHF
CDR3 DNA: TGTGCCAGCAGTTACCAAACGCAGAAGAGTCAGCCCCAGCATTTT

D gene: -
CDR3 length: 12
V gene: TRBV18
J gene: TRBJ2-7
clone size: -
CDR3 protein: CASSPSDYEQYF
CDR3 DNA: TGTGCCAGCTCACCTTCAGATTACGAGCAGTACTTC

D gene: -
CDR3 length: 12
V gene: TRBV10-3
J gene: TRBJ1-2
clone size: -
CDR3 protein: CAIMGGSYGYTF
CDR3 DNA: TGTGCCATCATGGGCGGGTCCTATGGCTACACCTTC

D gene: -
CDR3 length: 14
V gene: TRBV29-1
J gene: TRBJ2-7
clone size: -
CDR3 protein: CSVGDRSGSYEQYF
CDR3 DNA: TGCAGCGTTGGAGACAGATCAGGGTCCTACGAGCAGTACTTC

D gene: -
CDR3 length: 16
V gene: TRBV5-1
J gene: TRBJ2-3
clone size: -
CDR3 protein: CASSLGPVSSTDTQYF
CDR3 DNA: TGCGCCAGCAGCTTGGGTCCGGTATCTAGCACAGATACGCAGTATTTT

D gene: TRBD1
CDR3 length: 15
V gene: TRBV5-1
J gene: TRBJ1-1
clone size: once
CDR3 protein: CASSLNTGVNTEAFF
CDR3 DNA: TGCGCCAGCAGCCTTAATACAGGGGTGAACACTGAAGCTTTCTTT

D gene: -
CDR3 length: 13
V gene: TRBV7-2
J gene: TRBJ1-5
clone size: -
CDR3 protein: CASSFSFNQPQHF
CDR3 DNA: TGTGCCAGCAGCTTCAGCTTCAATCAGCCCCAGCATTTT

D gene: TRBD1
CDR3 length: 14
V gene: TRBV4-1
J gene: TRBJ1-2
clone size: -
CDR3 protein: CASSQRTGDYGYTF
CDR3 DNA: TGCGCCAGCAGCCAAAGGACAGGGGACTATGGCTACACCTTC